This T cell receptor beta chain was profiled in a study of human T cells and chemical hapten exposure. The ends were cut back, 5 bases at V and 6 bases at J, with 8 bases in the middle. The CDR3 totals 13 residues. Per the germline V gene, CDR1 is MNHEY and CDR2 is SVGEGT. Individual cDNA molecules in this library carried unique molecular identifiers. One entry per CDR3 protein results from TCRdb running MiXCR on the RACE reads. The table lists around 120,000 distinct CDR3 sequences, 13% of them singletons, with around 2.8% in the top ten. This clonotype was seen more than once but under ten times. Time point specified: pre-sensitization, week 0. Treatment noted: therapeutic diphenylcyclopropenone sensitization with weekly scalp DPC. Unseparated into fractions, whole blood served as the source from which total RNA was extracted.

The chain links TRBV6-2 or TRBV6-3 to TRBJ1-6; D is ambiguous. The input for sequencing was whole blood, taken in connection with sensitization to the hapten diphenylcyclopropenone (DPC). The source of this sequence is a woman in her late teens or twenties with alopecia areata. Some clones in this sample may be carry-over from other donors' samples. The CDR3 region has the DNA TGTGCCAGCAGTCCCTGGAGTAATTCACCCCTCCACTTT. As protein: CASSPWSNSPLHF.